The 3 T cell receptor beta chains given below trace back to one sample, sequenced in a study of graft-versus-host responses after intestinal transplantation. Their recognized antigens are unknown. Generated by immunoSEQ multiplex PCR, the TCRdb table keeps only in-frame clones and is missing some. Of approximately 130,000 clones in the sample, approximately 92% are singletons; the top ten hold over 0.15%. The sample here was unstimulated CD4+ T cells sorted from spleen or lymph node cells, taken before intestinal transplant. These receptors came from a human donor who received an intestinal transplant.

This chain connects TRBV27 to TRBJ1-2; D is undetermined. The germline V gene encodes CDR1 MNHEY and CDR2 SMNVEV (reference sequence). This CDR3 has 14 amino acids. V lost 9 bases to trimming and J lost 4 bases, with 18 bases between them. CDR3 sequence: CASHPSRGGYGYTF. The DNA of the CDR3 is TGTGCCAGTCACCCCTCGCGGGGAGGCTATGGCTACACCTTC.

J is TRBJ2-1 and V is TRBV4-1; D remains ambiguous. CDR3 length: 15 amino acids. Germline assignment: CDR1 MGHRA and CDR2 YSYEKL. Deletions cut 1 base from V and 4 bases from J, with 11 bases between. The CDR3 sequence is CASSQVATFYNEQFF. The CDR3 DNA reads as TGCGCCAGCAGCCAAGTGGCGACGTTTTACAATGAGCAGTTCTTC.

V usage is TRBV4-1 and J usage is TRBJ1-3; D gene unclear. The V gene lost 0 bases and the J gene lost 3 bases, with 3 bases spanning the gap. The length of the CDR3 is 13 residues. Germline CDR1 is MGHRA and CDR2 is YSYEKL. This chain's CDR3 is CASSQDVGNTIYF. The CDR3 bases are TGCGCCAGCAGCCAAGATGTTGGAAACACCATATATTTT.